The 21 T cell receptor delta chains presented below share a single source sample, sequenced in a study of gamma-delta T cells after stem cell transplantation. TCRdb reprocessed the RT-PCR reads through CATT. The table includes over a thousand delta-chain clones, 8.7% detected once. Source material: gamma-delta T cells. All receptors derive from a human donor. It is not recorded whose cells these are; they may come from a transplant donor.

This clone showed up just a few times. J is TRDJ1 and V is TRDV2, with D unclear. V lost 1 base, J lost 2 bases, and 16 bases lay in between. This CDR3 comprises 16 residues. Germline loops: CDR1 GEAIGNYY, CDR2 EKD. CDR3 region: CACDTVEAKGTDKLIF. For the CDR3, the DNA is TGTGCCTGTGACACGGTCGAGGCGAAGGGGACCGATAAACTCATCTTT.

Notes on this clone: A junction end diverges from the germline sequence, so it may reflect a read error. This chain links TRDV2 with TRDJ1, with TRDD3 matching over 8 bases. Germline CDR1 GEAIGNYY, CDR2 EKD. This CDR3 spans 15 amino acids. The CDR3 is CACDTLGAPTDKLTF. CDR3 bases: TGTGCCTGTGACACACTGGGGGCCCCTACCGATAAACTCACCTTT.

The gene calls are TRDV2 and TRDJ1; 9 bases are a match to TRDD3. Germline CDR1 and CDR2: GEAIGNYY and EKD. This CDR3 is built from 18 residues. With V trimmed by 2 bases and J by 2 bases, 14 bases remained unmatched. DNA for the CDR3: TGTGCCTGTGACATCCTCGGTACACTGGGGGAAAAAACCGATAAACTCATCTTT. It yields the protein CACDILGTLGEKTDKLIF.

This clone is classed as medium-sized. CDR3 sequence: CACDPVLGVPYTDKLIF. CDR3 coding DNA: TGTGCCTGTGACCCCGTACTGGGGGTCCCGTACACCGATAAACTCATCTTT. The V gene is TRDV2, the J gene TRDJ1; 8 bases agree with TRDD3. CDR1 is GEAIGNYY, CDR2 EKD, per germline. The length of the CDR3 is 17 residues. V lost 3 bases and J lost 0; bases outside the gene matches: 11.

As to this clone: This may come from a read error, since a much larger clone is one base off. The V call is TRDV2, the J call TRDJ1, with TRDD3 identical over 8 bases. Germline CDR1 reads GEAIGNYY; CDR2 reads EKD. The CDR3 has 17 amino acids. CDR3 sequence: CARDTLLGEKYTDKLIF. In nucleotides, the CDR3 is TGTGCCCGTGACACCCTCCTGGGGGAGAAGTACACCGATAAACTCATCTTT.

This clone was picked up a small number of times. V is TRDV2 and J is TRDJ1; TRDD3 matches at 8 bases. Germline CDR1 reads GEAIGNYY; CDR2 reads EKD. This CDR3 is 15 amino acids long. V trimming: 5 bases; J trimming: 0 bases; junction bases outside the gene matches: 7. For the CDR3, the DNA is TGTGCCTGTGGCGCCTGGGGGACATACACCGATAAACTCATCTTT. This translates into CACGAWGTYTDKLIF.

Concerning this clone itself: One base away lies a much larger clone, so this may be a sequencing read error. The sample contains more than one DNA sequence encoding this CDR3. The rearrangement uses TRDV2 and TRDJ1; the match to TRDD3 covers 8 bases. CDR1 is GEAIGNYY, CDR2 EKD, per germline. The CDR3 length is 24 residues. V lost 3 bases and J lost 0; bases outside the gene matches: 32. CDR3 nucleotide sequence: TGTGCCTGTGACCCCGTTGGCCCTGTCGACCTCCCTCGTGGATTGGGGGATGACACCGATAAACTCATCTTT. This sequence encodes CACDPVGPVDLPRGLGDDTDKLIF.

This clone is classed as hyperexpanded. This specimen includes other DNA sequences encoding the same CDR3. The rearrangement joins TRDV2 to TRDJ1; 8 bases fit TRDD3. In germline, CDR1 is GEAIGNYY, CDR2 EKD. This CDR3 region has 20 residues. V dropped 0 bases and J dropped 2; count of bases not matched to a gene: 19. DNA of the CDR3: TGTGCCTGTGACACCGTGACGGACTGGGGGTCACCTCATACGACCGATAAACTCATCTTT. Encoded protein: CACDTVTDWGSPHTTDKLIF.

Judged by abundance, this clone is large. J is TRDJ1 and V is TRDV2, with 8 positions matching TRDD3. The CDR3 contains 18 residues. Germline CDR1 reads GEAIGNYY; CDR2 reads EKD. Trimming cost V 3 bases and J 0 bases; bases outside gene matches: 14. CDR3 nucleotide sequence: TGTGCCTGTGACTCCTTACTGGGGGGAAATAAGTACACCGATAAACTCATCTTT. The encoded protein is CACDSLLGGNKYTDKLIF.

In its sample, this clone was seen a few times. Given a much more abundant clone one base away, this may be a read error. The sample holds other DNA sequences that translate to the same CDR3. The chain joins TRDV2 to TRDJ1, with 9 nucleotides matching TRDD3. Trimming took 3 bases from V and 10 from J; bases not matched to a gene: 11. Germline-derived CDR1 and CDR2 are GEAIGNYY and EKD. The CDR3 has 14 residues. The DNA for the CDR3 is TGTGCCTGTGACGCGGTACTGGGGGACACCAGACTCATCTTT. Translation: CACDAVLGDTRLIF.

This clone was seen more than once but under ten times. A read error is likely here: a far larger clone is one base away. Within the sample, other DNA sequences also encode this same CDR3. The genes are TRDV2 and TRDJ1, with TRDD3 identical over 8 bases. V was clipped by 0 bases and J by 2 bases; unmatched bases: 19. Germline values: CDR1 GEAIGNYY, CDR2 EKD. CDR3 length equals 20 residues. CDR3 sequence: CACDTVTDWGSPHTTDKLIF. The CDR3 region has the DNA TGTGCCTGTGACACCGTGACGGACTGGGGGTCGCCTCATACGACCGATAAACTCATCTTT.

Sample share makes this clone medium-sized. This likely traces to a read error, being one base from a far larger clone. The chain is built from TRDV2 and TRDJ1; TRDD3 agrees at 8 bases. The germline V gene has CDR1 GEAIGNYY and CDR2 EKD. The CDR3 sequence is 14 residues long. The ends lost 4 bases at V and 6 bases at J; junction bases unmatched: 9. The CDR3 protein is CACDVLGATYKLIF. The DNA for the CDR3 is TGTGCCTGTGATGTACTGGGGGCTACCTATAAACTCATCTTT.

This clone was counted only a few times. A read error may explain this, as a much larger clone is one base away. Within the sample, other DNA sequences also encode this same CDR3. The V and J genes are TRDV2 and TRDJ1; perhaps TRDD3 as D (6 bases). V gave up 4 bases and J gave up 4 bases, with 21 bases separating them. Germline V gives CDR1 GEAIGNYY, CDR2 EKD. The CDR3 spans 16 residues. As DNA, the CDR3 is TGTGCCTGTGAATCCGTGCAAATGGGGGTGGACGATAAACTCATCTTT. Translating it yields CACESVQMGVDDKLIF.

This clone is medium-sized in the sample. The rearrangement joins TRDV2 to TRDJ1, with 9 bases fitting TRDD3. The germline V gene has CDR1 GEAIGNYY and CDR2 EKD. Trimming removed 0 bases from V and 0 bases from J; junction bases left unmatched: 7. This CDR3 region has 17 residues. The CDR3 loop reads CACDTLYWGNDTDKLIF. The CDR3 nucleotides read TGTGCCTGTGACACCCTGTACTGGGGGAACGACACCGATAAACTCATCTTT.

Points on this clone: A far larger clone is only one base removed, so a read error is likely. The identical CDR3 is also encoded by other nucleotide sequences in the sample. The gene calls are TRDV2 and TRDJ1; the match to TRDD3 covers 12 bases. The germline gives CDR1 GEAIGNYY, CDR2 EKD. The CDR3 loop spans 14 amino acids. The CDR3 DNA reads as TGTGCTTGTGATGTACTGGGGGATACCTATAAACTCATCTTT. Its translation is CACDVLGDTYKLIF.

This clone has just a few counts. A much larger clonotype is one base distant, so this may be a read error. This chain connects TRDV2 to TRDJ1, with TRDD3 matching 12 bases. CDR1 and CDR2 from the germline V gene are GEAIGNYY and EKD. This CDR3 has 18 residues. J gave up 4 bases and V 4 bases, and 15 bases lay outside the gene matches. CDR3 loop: CACDPIADWGIQFDKLIF. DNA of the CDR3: TGTGCCTGTGATCCGATCGCCGACTGGGGGATACAGTTCGATAAACTCATCTTT.

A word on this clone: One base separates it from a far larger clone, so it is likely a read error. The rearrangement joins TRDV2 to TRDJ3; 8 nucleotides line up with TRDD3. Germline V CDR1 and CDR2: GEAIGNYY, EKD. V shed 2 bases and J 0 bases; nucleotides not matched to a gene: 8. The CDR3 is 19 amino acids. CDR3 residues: CACDILLGGLSWDTRQMFF. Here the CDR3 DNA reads TGTGCCTGTGACATCTTACTGGGGGGCCTCTCCTGGGACACCCGACAGATGTTTTTC.

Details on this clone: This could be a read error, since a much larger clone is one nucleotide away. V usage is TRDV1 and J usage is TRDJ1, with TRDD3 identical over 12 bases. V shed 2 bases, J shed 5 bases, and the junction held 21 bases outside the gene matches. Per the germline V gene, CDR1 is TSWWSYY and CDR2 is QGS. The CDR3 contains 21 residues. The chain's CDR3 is CALGELKASNVLGDTRDKLIF. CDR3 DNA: TGTGCTCTTGGGGAATTGAAGGCTTCCAATGTACTGGGGGATACAAGAGATAAACTCATCTTT.

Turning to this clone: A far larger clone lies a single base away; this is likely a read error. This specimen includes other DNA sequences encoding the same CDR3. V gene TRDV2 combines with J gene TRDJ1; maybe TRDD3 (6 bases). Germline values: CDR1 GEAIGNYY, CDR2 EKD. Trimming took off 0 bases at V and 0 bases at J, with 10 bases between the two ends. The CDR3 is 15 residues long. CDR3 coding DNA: TGTGCCTGTGACACCGTCGGGGGGAACACCGATAAACTCATCTTT. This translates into CACDTVGGNTDKLIF.

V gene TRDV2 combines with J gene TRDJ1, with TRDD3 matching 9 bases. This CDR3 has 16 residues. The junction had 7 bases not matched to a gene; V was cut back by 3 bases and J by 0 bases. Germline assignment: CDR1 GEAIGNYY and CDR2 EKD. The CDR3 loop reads CACDELGDVYTDKLIF. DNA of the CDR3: TGTGCCTGTGACGAGCTGGGGGATGTGTACACCGATAAACTCATCTTT.

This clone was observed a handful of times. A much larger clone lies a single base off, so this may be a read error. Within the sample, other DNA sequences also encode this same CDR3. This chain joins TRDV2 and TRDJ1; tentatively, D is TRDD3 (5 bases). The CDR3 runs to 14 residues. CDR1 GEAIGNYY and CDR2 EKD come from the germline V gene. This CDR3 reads CACDTAGRTDKLIF. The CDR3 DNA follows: TGTGCCTGTGACACTGCTGGGAGAACCGATAAACTCATCTTC.